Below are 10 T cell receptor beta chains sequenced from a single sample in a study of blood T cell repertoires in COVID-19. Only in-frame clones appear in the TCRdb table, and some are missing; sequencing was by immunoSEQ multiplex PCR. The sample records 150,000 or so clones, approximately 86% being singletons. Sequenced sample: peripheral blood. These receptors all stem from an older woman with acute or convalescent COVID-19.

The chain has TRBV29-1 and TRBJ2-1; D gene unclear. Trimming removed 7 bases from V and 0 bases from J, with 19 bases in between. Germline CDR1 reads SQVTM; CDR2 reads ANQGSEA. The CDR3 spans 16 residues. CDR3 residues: CSAATFHSGSYNEQFF. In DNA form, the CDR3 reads TGCAGCGCCGCCACCTTTCACTCGGGCTCCTACAATGAGCAGTTCTTC.

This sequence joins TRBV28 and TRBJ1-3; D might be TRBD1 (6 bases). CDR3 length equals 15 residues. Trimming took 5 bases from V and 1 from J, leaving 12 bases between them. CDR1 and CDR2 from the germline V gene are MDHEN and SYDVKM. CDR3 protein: CASSDTGLSGNTIYF. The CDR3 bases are TGTGCCAGCAGTGACACAGGGCTTTCTGGAAACACCATATATTTT.

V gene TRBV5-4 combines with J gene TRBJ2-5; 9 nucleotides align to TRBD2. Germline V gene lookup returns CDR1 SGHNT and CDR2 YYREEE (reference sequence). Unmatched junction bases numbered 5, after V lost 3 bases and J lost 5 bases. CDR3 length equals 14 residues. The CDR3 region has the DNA TGTGCCAGCAGCTGGGGACTAGCACAGGAGACCCAGTACTTC. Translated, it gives CASSWGLAQETQYF. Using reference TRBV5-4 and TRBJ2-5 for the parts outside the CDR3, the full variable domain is ETGVTQSPTHLIKTRGQQVTLRCSSQSGHNTVSWYQQALGQGPQFIFQYYREEENGRGNFPPRFSGLQFPNYSSELNVNALELDDSALYLCASSWGLAQETQYFGPGTRLLVL.

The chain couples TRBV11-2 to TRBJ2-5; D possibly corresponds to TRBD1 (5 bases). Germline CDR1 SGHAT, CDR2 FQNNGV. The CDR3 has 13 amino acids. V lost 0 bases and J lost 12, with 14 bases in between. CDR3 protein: CASSLDGNGREYF. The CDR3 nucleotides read TGTGCCAGCAGCTTAGACGGAAACGGCAGGGAGTACTTC.

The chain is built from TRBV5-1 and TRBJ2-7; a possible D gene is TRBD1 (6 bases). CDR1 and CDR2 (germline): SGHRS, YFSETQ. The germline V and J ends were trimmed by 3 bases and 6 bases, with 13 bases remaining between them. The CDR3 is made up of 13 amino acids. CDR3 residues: CASSSQQGSEQYF. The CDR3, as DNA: TGCGCCAGCAGCTCACAACAGGGAAGCGAGCAGTACTTC.

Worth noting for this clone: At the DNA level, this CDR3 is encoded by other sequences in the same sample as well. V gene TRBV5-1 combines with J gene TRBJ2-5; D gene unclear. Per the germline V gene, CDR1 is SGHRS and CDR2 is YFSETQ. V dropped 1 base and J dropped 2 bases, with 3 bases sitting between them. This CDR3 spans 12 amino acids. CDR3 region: CASSLLQETQYF. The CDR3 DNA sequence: TGCGCCAGCAGCTTGTTACAAGAGACCCAGTACTTC.

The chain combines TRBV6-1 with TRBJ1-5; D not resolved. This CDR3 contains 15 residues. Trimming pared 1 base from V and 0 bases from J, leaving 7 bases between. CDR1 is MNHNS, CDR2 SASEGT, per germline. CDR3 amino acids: CASSEGTVSNQPQHF. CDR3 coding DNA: TGTGCCAGCAGTGAAGGCACAGTTAGCAATCAGCCCCAGCATTTT.

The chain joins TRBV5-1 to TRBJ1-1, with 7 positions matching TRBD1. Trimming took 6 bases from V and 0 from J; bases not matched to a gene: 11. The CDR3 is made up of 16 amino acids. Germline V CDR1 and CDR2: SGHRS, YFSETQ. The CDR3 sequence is CASTREGANMNTEAFF. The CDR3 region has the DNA TGCGCCAGCACCCGAGAGGGGGCAAACATGAACACTGAAGCTTTCTTT.

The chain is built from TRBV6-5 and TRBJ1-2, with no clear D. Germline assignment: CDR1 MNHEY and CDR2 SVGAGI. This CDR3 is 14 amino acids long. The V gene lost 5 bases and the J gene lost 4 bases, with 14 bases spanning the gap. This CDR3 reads CASSMSAWAYGYTF. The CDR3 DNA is TGTGCCAGCAGTATGTCGGCCTGGGCCTATGGCTACACCTTC.

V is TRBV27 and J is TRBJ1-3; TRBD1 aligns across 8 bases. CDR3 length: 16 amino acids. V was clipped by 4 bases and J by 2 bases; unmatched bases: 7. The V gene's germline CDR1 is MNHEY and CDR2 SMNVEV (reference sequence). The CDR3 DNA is TGTGCCAGCAGTTCCCAGGGGGCAAGTGCTGGAAACACCATATATTTT. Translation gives CASSSQGASAGNTIYF.